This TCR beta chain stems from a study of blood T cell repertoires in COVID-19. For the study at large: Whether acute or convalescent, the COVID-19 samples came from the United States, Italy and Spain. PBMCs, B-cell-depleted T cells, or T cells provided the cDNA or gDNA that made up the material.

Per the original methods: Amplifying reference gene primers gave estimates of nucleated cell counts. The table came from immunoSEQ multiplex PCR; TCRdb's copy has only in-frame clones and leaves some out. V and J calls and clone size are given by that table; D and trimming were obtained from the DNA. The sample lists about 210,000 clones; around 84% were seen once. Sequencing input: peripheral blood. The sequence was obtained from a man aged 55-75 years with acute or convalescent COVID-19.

CDR3 in DNA: TGTGCCACCAGTTTGAGTCAGGGGAGTCCCGGGGAGCTGTTTTTT. This sequence encodes CATSLSQGSPGELFF. The J gene is TRBJ2-2, the V gene TRBV24-1, with D tentatively TRBD1 (6 bases). Trimming took 6 bases from V and 6 from J, leaving 16 bases between them. Germline values: CDR1 KGHDR, CDR2 SFDVKD. There are 15 residues in the CDR3.